These T cell receptor beta chains were read from a single sample in a study of shared clonotypes between healthy human individuals. Sequencing was performed with immunoSEQ multiplex PCR; in TCRdb, only in-frame clones are kept and a portion is missing. The sample includes 300,000 to 400,000 clones, around four fifths of them seen just once. Sequences were obtained from memory CD4+ T cells sorted from blood. Receptor source: a man aged 25-40 years in good health. Both conserved end residues are part of each CDR3. A D gene is named only where the DNA matches it firmly. Clone size is stated in some rows and not others, as once, few, many or a class when expanded.

D gene: TRBD2; V gene: TRBV28; clone size: NA; J gene: TRBJ2-2; CDR3 protein: CASNEGLAGVGGELFF; CDR3 DNA: TGTGCCAGCAACGAGGGACTAGCGGGAGTAGGCGGGGAGCTGTTTTTT
D gene: NA; V gene: TRBV7-9; clone size: NA; J gene: TRBJ2-5; CDR3 protein: CASSSLPSKETQYF; CDR3 DNA: TGTGCCAGCAGCTCCTTACCTTCGAAAGAGACCCAGTACTTC
D gene: NA; V gene: TRBV2; clone size: NA; J gene: TRBJ1-5; CDR3 protein: CASSERAENQPQHF; CDR3 DNA: TGTGCCAGCAGTGAACGGGCCGAGAATCAGCCCCAGCATTTT
D gene: NA; V gene: TRBV5-1; clone size: NA; J gene: TRBJ2-2; CDR3 protein: CASSGQTTTGELFF; CDR3 DNA: TGCGCCAGCAGCGGGCAGACTACCACCGGGGAGCTGTTTTTT
D gene: TRBD1; V gene: TRBV2; clone size: NA; J gene: TRBJ2-3; CDR3 protein: CASSRQGFGTDTQYF; CDR3 DNA: TGTGCCAGCAGTCGACAGGGATTCGGCACAGATACGCAGTATTTT
D gene: NA; V gene: TRBV28; clone size: NA; J gene: TRBJ2-7; CDR3 protein: CASSSVSQGPYEQYF; CDR3 DNA: TGTGCCAGCAGTTCGGTTTCCCAGGGCCCCTACGAGCAGTACTTC
D gene: NA; V gene: TRBV6-1; clone size: NA; J gene: TRBJ2-5; CDR3 protein: CASSEGRQIYQYF; CDR3 DNA: TGTGCCAGCAGTGAAGGAAGGCAGATTTACCAGTACTTC
D gene: NA; V gene: TRBV9; clone size: NA; J gene: TRBJ2-3; CDR3 protein: CASSPREGFSDTQYF; CDR3 DNA: TGTGCCAGCAGCCCACGAGAGGGGTTCTCAGATACGCAGTATTTT
D gene: NA; V gene: TRBV29-1; clone size: once; J gene: TRBJ2-2; CDR3 protein: CSVKGGGPSGELFF; CDR3 DNA: TGCAGCGTTAAAGGGGGAGGGCCCTCTGGGGAGCTGTTTTTT
D gene: NA; V gene: TRBV25-1; clone size: NA; J gene: TRBJ1-5; CDR3 protein: CASSDPQPGQPQHF; CDR3 DNA: TGTGCCAGCAGTGACCCCCAACCGGGGCAGCCCCAGCATTTT
D gene: TRBD1; V gene: TRBV18; clone size: few; J gene: TRBJ2-7; CDR3 protein: CASSRTTGGNYEQYF; CDR3 DNA: TGTGCCAGCTCACGAACGACAGGGGGAAACTACGAGCAGTACTTC
D gene: NA; V gene: TRBV11-3; clone size: NA; J gene: TRBJ2-2; CDR3 protein: CASSAHSAGNTGELFF; CDR3 DNA: TGTGCCAGCAGCGCCCACAGCGCGGGAAACACCGGGGAGCTGTTTTTT
D gene: NA; V gene: TRBV19; clone size: NA; J gene: TRBJ2-6; CDR3 protein: CASRFQGSSGANVLTF; CDR3 DNA: TGTGCCAGTAGATTCCAGGGGAGCTCTGGGGCCAACGTCCTGACTTTC
D gene: TRBD2; V gene: TRBV27; clone size: NA; J gene: TRBJ2-3; CDR3 protein: CASSLLLTGGLTDTQYF; CDR3 DNA: TGTGCCAGCAGTTTACTCCTCACGGGAGGACTCACAGATACGCAGTATTTT
D gene: TRBD2; V gene: TRBV27; clone size: NA; J gene: TRBJ2-3; CDR3 protein: CASRIWTSGVSTDTQYF; CDR3 DNA: TGTGCCAGCAGGATTTGGACTAGCGGGGTAAGCACAGATACGCAGTATTTT
D gene: TRBD1; V gene: TRBV7-6; clone size: NA; J gene: TRBJ2-3; CDR3 protein: CASSTQTGAVQYF; CDR3 DNA: TGTGCCAGCAGCACCCAGACAGGGGCGGTCCAGTATTTT
D gene: TRBD2; V gene: TRBV7-2; clone size: NA; J gene: TRBJ2-7; CDR3 protein: CASSLSLLAGYEQYF; CDR3 DNA: TGTGCCAGCAGCTTATCTCTCCTAGCGGGTTACGAGCAGTACTTC
D gene: NA; V gene: TRBV30; clone size: NA; J gene: TRBJ2-5; CDR3 protein: CAWNGYQETQYF; CDR3 DNA: TGTGCCTGGAACGGCTACCAAGAGACCCAGTACTTC
D gene: NA; V gene: TRBV20-1; clone size: NA; J gene: TRBJ2-7; CDR3 protein: CSATALLEQYF; CDR3 DNA: TGCAGTGCTACCGCGTTACTCGAGCAGTACTTC
D gene: NA; V gene: TRBV5-4; clone size: NA; J gene: TRBJ1-1; CDR3 protein: CATFLGRSNTEAFF; CDR3 DNA: TGTGCCACCTTTCTAGGCAGATCGAACACTGAAGCTTTCTTT
D gene: TRBD1; V gene: TRBV30; clone size: NA; J gene: TRBJ1-2; CDR3 protein: CAWSSTGELGGYTF; CDR3 DNA: TGTGCCTGGAGTTCAACAGGGGAATTAGGGGGCTACACCTTC
D gene: NA; V gene: TRBV2; clone size: NA; J gene: TRBJ2-3; CDR3 protein: CASRGTGGGGTDTQYF; CDR3 DNA: TGTGCCAGCAGAGGAACGGGGGGCGGGGGCACAGATACGCAGTATTTT
D gene: NA; V gene: TRBV12-5; clone size: NA; J gene: TRBJ2-1; CDR3 protein: CASGYGGEVRFF; CDR3 DNA: TGTGCTAGTGGTTACGGGGGAGAGGTCAGGTTCTTC
D gene: NA; V gene: TRBV2; clone size: NA; J gene: TRBJ2-1; CDR3 protein: CASSESLVLPSSYNEQFF; CDR3 DNA: TGTGCCAGCAGTGAATCGCTAGTCCTCCCGAGCTCCTACAATGAGCAGTTCTTC
D gene: TRBD1; V gene: TRBV11-2; clone size: many; J gene: TRBJ1-1; CDR3 protein: CASSLALDRGAEAFF; CDR3 DNA: TGTGCCAGCAGCTTAGCCTTGGACAGGGGGGCTGAAGCTTTCTTT
D gene: NA; V gene: TRBV28; clone size: many; J gene: TRBJ2-7; CDR3 protein: CASSLPRWGAYEQYF; CDR3 DNA: TGTGCCAGCAGTTTACCGCGGTGGGGGGCCTACGAGCAGTACTTC
D gene: TRBD1; V gene: TRBV7-9; clone size: NA; J gene: TRBJ2-6; CDR3 protein: CASGAFRDRVGSGANVLTF; CDR3 DNA: TGTGCCAGCGGCGCTTTCCGGGACAGGGTAGGGTCTGGGGCCAACGTCCTGACTTTC
D gene: NA; V gene: TRBV28; clone size: once; J gene: TRBJ1-2; CDR3 protein: CASSWRNYGYTF; CDR3 DNA: TGTGCCAGCAGTTGGAGAAACTATGGCTACACCTTC
D gene: NA; V gene: TRBV6-6; clone size: NA; J gene: TRBJ1-2; CDR3 protein: CASSYETANYGYTF; CDR3 DNA: TGTGCCAGCAGTTACGAAACAGCTAACTATGGCTACACCTTC
D gene: NA; V gene: TRBV2; clone size: NA; J gene: TRBJ1-5; CDR3 protein: CASSEEGDNYQPQHF; CDR3 DNA: TGTGCCAGCAGTGAAGAGGGGGATAATTATCAGCCCCAGCATTTT
D gene: NA; V gene: TRBV30; clone size: NA; J gene: TRBJ2-7; CDR3 protein: CAWSVWGADEQYF; CDR3 DNA: TGTGCCTGGAGTGTGTGGGGGGCAGACGAGCAGTACTTC
D gene: NA; V gene: TRBV2; clone size: NA; J gene: TRBJ1-1; CDR3 protein: CASSYTEAFF; CDR3 DNA: TGTGCCAGCAGTTATACTGAAGCTTTCTTT
D gene: TRBD1; V gene: TRBV10-3; clone size: once; J gene: TRBJ1-2; CDR3 protein: CAISEQLTGVGYTF; CDR3 DNA: TGTGCCATCAGTGAGCAATTGACAGGGGTTGGCTACACCTTC
D gene: NA; V gene: TRBV5-1; clone size: NA; J gene: TRBJ2-5; CDR3 protein: CASSIQETQYF; CDR3 DNA: TGCGCCAGCTCTATCCAAGAGACCCAGTACTTC
D gene: TRBD1; V gene: TRBV2; clone size: NA; J gene: TRBJ2-3; CDR3 protein: CASSKGDRGGTDTQYF; CDR3 DNA: TGTGCCAGCAGTAAAGGGGACAGGGGCGGTACAGATACGCAGTATTTT
D gene: TRBD1; V gene: TRBV11-3; clone size: NA; J gene: TRBJ1-2; CDR3 protein: CASSPPPLGTGNYGYTF; CDR3 DNA: TGTGCCAGCAGCCCCCCCCCTCTCGGGACAGGGAACTATGGCTACACCTTC
D gene: TRBD2; V gene: TRBV27; clone size: NA; J gene: TRBJ2-7; CDR3 protein: CASSPRPGTGGTSGGYEQYF; CDR3 DNA: TGTGCCAGCAGTCCCCGACCCGGGACAGGGGGGACTAGCGGGGGCTACGAGCAGTACTTC